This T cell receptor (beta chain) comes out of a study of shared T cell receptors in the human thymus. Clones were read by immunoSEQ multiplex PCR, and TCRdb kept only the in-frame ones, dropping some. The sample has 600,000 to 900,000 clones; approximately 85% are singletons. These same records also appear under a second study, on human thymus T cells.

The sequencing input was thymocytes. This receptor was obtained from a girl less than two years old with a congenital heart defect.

Written as DNA, the CDR3 is TGCGCCAGCAGCCAAGGGTTAGCGGGGAGGGTAGTCCAAGAGACCCAGTACTTC. Amino acids: CASSQGLAGRVVQETQYF. The chain links TRBV4-1 to TRBJ2-5; TRBD2 matches 8 bases. The CDR3 contains 18 residues. The J segment lost 1 base and the V segment lost 1 base, leaving 11 bases of the junction unmatched. Looked up from germline, CDR1 is MGHRA and CDR2 is YSYEKL.